This T cell receptor beta chain was sequenced for a study of T-cell memory formation after mild COVID-19. Across the study: TCR clusters showed largely donor specificity. Broader study findings: Day 15 to 85 contracting clones showed balanced CD4/CD8; day 15 to 37 expanders favored CD4+. Cross-reactive memory seemingly joined, as some responding clones were found in pre-infection memory.

Employing constant-segment primers, 5'RACE generated TCR alpha and TCR beta cDNA libraries bearing sample barcodes and UMIs. TCRdb independently ran MiXCR on the 5' RACE reads; one entry per CDR3 protein. The table has tens of thousands of distinct CDR3 sequences, around 15% seen once. CDR1 SGDLS and CDR2 YYNGEE come from the germline V gene. Germline trimming cut 1 base from V and 2 bases from J; bases unmatched to any gene: 11. CDR3 length: 18 amino acids. About this clonotype: Antigen specificity is unknown.

The source material was PBMCs or a T cell subset sorted from them (not recorded which). V and J are TRBV9 and TRBJ2-3; 9 nucleotides line up with TRBD2. The TCR sequence derives from an adult woman who had mild COVID-19 (a few samples of this study predate the infection). Cell type and time point are not known. The CDR3 protein is CASSVRRAGGLNTDTQYF. In nucleotides, the CDR3 is TGTGCCAGCAGCGTAAGGAGAGCGGGGGGTCTAAACACAGATACGCAGTATTTT.